These 28 T cell receptor beta chains came from one sample sequenced in a study of blood T cells in healthy people across ages. Primed by a sample-barcoded 5' primer and a J-beta primer mix, a second PCR proceeded for 7 to 11 cycles. TCRdb used MiXCR to reprocess the 5' RACE reads, holding one entry per CDR3 protein. The repertoire holds about a million distinct CDR3 sequences, with 35% to 40% as singletons. The material sequenced was blood. Receptors originate from a man in his late teens or twenties in good health.

This clonotype was seen a few times. The rearrangement joins TRBV20-1 to TRBJ2-1, with a possible D match to TRBD2 (5 bases). The V end lost 5 bases, the J end lost 0 bases, and 14 bases lay between the germline ends. The germline CDR1 and CDR2 sequences are DFQATT and SNEGSKA (reference sequence). CDR3 length: 15 residues. For the CDR3, the DNA is TGCAGTGCTCGCCTTAGGACTCGCTCCTACAATGAGCAGTTCTTC. This codes for CSARLRTRSYNEQFF.

The V and J genes are TRBV12-3 or TRBV12-4 and TRBJ2-5, with D possibly matching TRBD2 (5 bases). The CDR3 has 14 amino acids. Trimming left V 4 bases short and J 11 bases short, with 20 bases between. CDR3 in amino acids: CASSSIPLDGEQYF. The CDR3 DNA sequence: TGTGCCAGCAGTTCTATTCCTCTCGACGGGGAGCAGTACTTC.

This clonotype was counted a few times. This chain uses TRBV27 with TRBJ2-5; perhaps TRBD2 as D (6 bases). Between the trimmed V and J ends, which lost 3 bases and 4 bases, there was a span of 9 bases. CDR3 length: 13 residues. Germline CDR1 and CDR2: MNHEY and SMNVEV (reference sequence). In nucleotides, the CDR3 is TGTGCCAGCAGTTTCCGGGGGACAGAGACCCAGTACTTC. Translated: CASSFRGTETQYF.

This clonotype was seen a few times. V gene TRBV20-1 combines with J gene TRBJ2-3, with 10 bases identical to TRBD2. CDR1 and CDR2 from the germline V gene are DFQATT and SNEGSKA (reference sequence). This CDR3 has 16 residues. V lost 3 bases to trimming and J lost 4 bases; unmatched junction nucleotides: 10. The CDR3 here is CSASPSPSGGADTQYF. Here the CDR3 DNA reads TGCAGTGCTAGCCCCTCCCCTAGCGGGGGTGCAGATACGCAGTATTTT.

The chain uses TRBV4-1 and TRBJ1-1; no clear D. The V end was cut by 2 bases, the J end by 1 base, with 11 bases between. The CDR3 extends over 15 amino acids. CDR1 and CDR2 from the germline V gene are MGHRA and YSYEKL. In nucleotides, the CDR3 is TGCGCCAGCAGCCAACGATTCAAACCGAACACTGAAGCTTTCTTT. This sequence encodes CASSQRFKPNTEAFF.

This clonotype was seen a handful of times. V gene TRBV4-3 combines with J gene TRBJ1-1, with TRBD1 as a possible D gene (5 bases). V shed 9 bases and J shed 4 bases, with 15 bases lying between them. This CDR3 spans 13 amino acids. CDR1 is LGHNA and CDR2 is YSLEER in the germline V gene. The CDR3 bases are TGCGCCAGTTCGACAGTCCCGGGCACTGAAGCTTTCTTT. It specifies CASSTVPGTEAFF.

This clonotype was recorded many times. The chain links TRBV5-1 to TRBJ2-3; no clear D gene. There are 16 residues in the CDR3. Germline assignment: CDR1 SGHRS and CDR2 YFSETQ. V was trimmed by 0 bases and J by 1 base, leaving 12 bases between them. CDR3 region: CASSLVQEWGTDTQYF. The CDR3, as DNA: TGCGCCAGCAGCTTGGTCCAGGAATGGGGCACAGATACGCAGTATTTT.

The chain combines TRBV12-3 or TRBV12-4 with TRBJ2-4; TRBD1 matches at 7 bases. V lost 6 bases, J lost 7 bases, and 6 bases stayed unmatched. This CDR3 spans 13 amino acids. The CDR3 nucleotides are TGTGCCAGCAGGTTCCGGGACAGCAACATTCAGTACTTC. Its translation: CASRFRDSNIQYF.

The J gene is TRBJ1-1, the V gene TRBV20-1; D is ambiguous. From germline, CDR1 is DFQATT and CDR2 SNEGSKA (reference sequence). Trimming removed 1 base at V and 0 bases at J, with 12 bases between. The CDR3 has 15 amino acids. The CDR3 nucleotides are TGCAGTGCTAGAGTCTACGGAGAGTTGAACACTGAAGCTTTCTTT. Encoded protein: CSARVYGELNTEAFF.

This clonotype came up once. CDR3 coding DNA: TGTGCCAGCAGTTTATCGAGCCCACTAGCGGACGAGCAGTACTTC. Residues: CASSLSSPLADEQYF. The chain combines TRBV27 with TRBJ2-7; TRBD2 aligns across 8 bases. The ends lost 0 bases at V and 5 bases at J; junction bases unmatched: 6. Germline values: CDR1 MNHEY, CDR2 SMNVEV (reference sequence). The CDR3 has 15 residues.

The rearrangement uses TRBV25-1 and TRBJ2-7; D gene ambiguous. V lost 6 bases, J lost 7 bases, and 22 bases lay in between. The CDR3 sequence is 15 residues long. Germline V gene lookup returns CDR1 MGHDK and CDR2 SYGVNS. CDR3: CASRPGRRLYNEQYF. The CDR3 DNA reads as TGTGCCAGCAGGCCCGGACGGCGACTGTACAATGAGCAGTACTTC.

The chain is built from TRBV6-1 and TRBJ2-3; 13 positions agree with TRBD2. From germline, CDR1 is MNHNS and CDR2 SASEGT. This CDR3 has 15 residues. The ends lost 7 bases at V and 5 bases at J; junction bases unmatched: 6. The CDR3 region has the DNA TGTGCCAGCACCACACTAGCGGGGGGGCGAGATACGCAGTATTTT. Amino acid sequence: CASTTLAGGRDTQYF.

This sequence joins TRBV7-9 and TRBJ2-4; tentative D call: TRBD2 (6 bases). The CDR3 runs 14 residues. From germline, CDR1 is SEHNR and CDR2 FQNEAQ (reference sequence). V lost 0 bases to trimming and J lost 4 bases, with 7 bases between them. The CDR3, as DNA: TGTGCCAGCAGCTTAGCTCGGGGGAAAAACATTCAGTACTTC. This encodes CASSLARGKNIQYF. Full variable domain (remainder filled in from reference TRBV7-9 and TRBJ2-4): DTGVSQNPRHKITKRGQNVTFRCDPISEHNRLYWYRQTLGQGPEFLTYFQNEAQLEKSRLLSDRFSAERPKGSFSTLEIQRTEQGDSAMYLCASSLARGKNIQYFGAGTRLSVL.

This chain joins TRBV7-9 and TRBJ1-1; D might be TRBD1 (6 bases). V shed 5 bases and J shed 8 bases, with 9 bases lying between them. CDR1 SEHNR and CDR2 FQNEAQ come from the germline V gene (reference sequence). The CDR3 loop spans 11 amino acids. The CDR3 DNA reads TGTGCCAGCAGCGTCGACAGGGAAGCTTTCTTT. Amino acid sequence: CASSVDREAFF.

This clonotype was counted once. V gene TRBV6-2 or TRBV6-3 combines with J gene TRBJ2-1; 12 bases line up with TRBD1. The CDR3 runs 14 residues. The germline V gene has CDR1 MNHEY and CDR2 SVGEGT. V shed 10 bases, J shed 13 bases, and the junction held 14 bases outside the gene matches. In DNA form, the CDR3 reads TGTGCCACCGTAGGGACAGGGGGCTCGAAGACCCAGTTCTTC. Protein sequence: CATVGTGGSKTQFF.

V gene TRBV9 combines with J gene TRBJ2-7, with TRBD1 matching over 10 bases. In germline, CDR1 is SGDLS, CDR2 YYNGEE. Trimming took 0 bases from V and 5 from J; bases not matched to a gene: 5. The CDR3 sequence is 15 residues long. In nucleotides, the CDR3 is TGTGCCAGCAGCGTAGTCGGGACAGGGGAGGACGAGCAGTACTTC. This translates into CASSVVGTGEDEQYF.

There are many counts of this clonotype. The genes are TRBV6-1 and TRBJ1-1, with D uncertain. CDR3 length: 18 amino acids. V was cut by 7 bases and J by 0 bases, with 24 bases left in between. The germline CDR1 and CDR2 sequences are MNHNS and SASEGT. Here the CDR3 reads CASIPHLGTATMNTEAFF. In DNA, the CDR3 is TGTGCCAGCATCCCCCATCTAGGAACGGCCACCATGAACACTGAAGCTTTCTTT.

This clonotype was recorded a few times. V and J are TRBV7-6 and TRBJ2-7; D ambiguous. The CDR3 totals 15 residues. V was shortened by 1 base and J by 0 bases, with 10 bases between the two germline ends. Looked up from germline, CDR1 is SGHVS and CDR2 is FNYEAQ. DNA of the CDR3: TGTGCCAGCAGCTTAGAGGCCGCAATCTCCTACGAGCAGTACTTC. Protein: CASSLEAAISYEQYF.

This clonotype was counted only a few times. The chain combines TRBV7-3 with TRBJ1-2; no clear D. The V end lost 3 bases, the J end lost 8 bases, and 16 bases lay between the germline ends. The CDR3 sequence is 14 residues long. The germline V gene encodes CDR1 SGHTA and CDR2 FQGTGA. This CDR3 is CASSLEARPEGYTF. CDR3 nucleotide sequence: TGTGCCAGCAGCTTGGAGGCACGGCCAGAGGGCTACACCTTC.

The chain links TRBV5-6 to TRBJ1-5; 9 bases line up with TRBD1. CDR3 length: 15 amino acids. Germline V CDR1 and CDR2: SGHDT, YYEEEE. V trimming: 7 bases; J trimming: 3 bases; junction bases outside the gene matches: 8. The CDR3 spells CASQLWDRDNQPQHF. In nucleotides, the CDR3 is TGTGCCAGCCAGCTTTGGGACAGGGACAATCAGCCCCAGCATTTT.

This clonotype showed up just a few times. One end of the junction varies from germline; a read error may be responsible. The chain carries TRBV6-2 or TRBV6-3 and TRBJ1-2, with 7 nucleotides matching TRBD1. The CDR3 is 13 residues long. Looked up from germline, CDR1 is MNHEY and CDR2 is SVGEGT. CDR3 coding DNA: TGTGCCAGCAGTTTCCGGGACAGAAGGGGCTGCACCTTC. The encoded protein is CASSFRDRRGCTF.

A remark on this clonotype: The junction and the germline gene differ at one end; a read error may be behind it. J is TRBJ1-1 and V is TRBV20-1, with D unclear. The CDR3 is 15 residues long. Germline loops: CDR1 DFQATT, CDR2 SNEGSKA (reference sequence). CDR3 coding DNA: TGCAGTGCTAGGGTCCGCCGTAGGTTGAACACTGGAGCTTTCTTT. Amino acids: CSARVRRRLNTGAFF.

This clonotype was seen a handful of times. The chain couples TRBV9 to TRBJ2-5, with D possibly TRBD2 on 6 matching bases. V was shortened by 2 bases and J by 11 bases, with 16 bases between the two germline ends. CDR1 and CDR2 from the germline V gene are SGDLS and YYNGEE. This CDR3 contains 13 residues. The CDR3 coding sequence is TGTGCCAGCAGCGTTTCTCCGTGGGGGGAGCAGTACTTC. Its translation is CASSVSPWGEQYF.

The chain uses TRBV7-8 and TRBJ2-7, with a tentative D call TRBD1 (6 bases). Germline V gene lookup returns CDR1 SGHVS and CDR2 FQNEAQ. The CDR3 totals 16 residues. V dropped 2 bases and J dropped 3 bases, with 17 bases sitting between them. The CDR3 loop is CASSLRGGTVDYEQYF. As DNA, the CDR3 is TGTGCCAGCAGCTTAAGAGGGGGAACAGTCGACTACGAGCAGTACTTC.

The chain joins TRBV20-1 to TRBJ1-1; possibly TRBD1 for D (5 bases). V dropped 1 base and J dropped 0 bases, with 9 bases sitting between them. The CDR3 spans 14 residues. CDR1 is DFQATT and CDR2 is SNEGSKA in the germline V gene (reference sequence). The CDR3 DNA sequence: TGCAGTGCTAGAGCCCGGGGCATGAACACTGAAGCTTTCTTT. As protein: CSARARGMNTEAFF.

CDR3 amino acids: CASSSKDGYEQYF. The CDR3 bases are TGTGCCAGCAGCAGCAAGGACGGCTACGAGCAGTACTTC. The V and J genes are TRBV27 and TRBJ2-7; D unresolved. From germline, CDR1 is MNHEY and CDR2 SMNVEV (reference sequence). The V end lost 6 bases, the J end lost 3 bases, and 12 bases lay between the germline ends. The CDR3 covers 13 residues.

There are a few counts of this clonotype. The chain has TRBV28 and TRBJ2-5, with TRBD1 as a possible D gene (6 bases). Germline V CDR1 and CDR2: MDHEN, SYDVKM. The CDR3 is 15 amino acids. V was clipped by 1 base and J by 5 bases, with 14 bases between them. CDR3 in amino acids: CASSLSGAFGETQYF. The CDR3 DNA reads as TGTGCCAGCAGTTTATCAGGGGCCTTCGGGGAGACCCAGTACTTC.

This chain joins TRBV6-1 and TRBJ2-1; a weak D match, TRBD2 (5 bases). Germline CDR1 and CDR2: MNHNS and SASEGT. Trimming removed 6 bases from V and 4 bases from J, with 25 bases in between. This CDR3 comprises 18 residues. DNA for the CDR3: TGTGCCAGCAGCCACCCCCGGAGAACAAGGGAGATATACAATGAGCAGTTCTTC. This codes for CASSHPRRTREIYNEQFF.